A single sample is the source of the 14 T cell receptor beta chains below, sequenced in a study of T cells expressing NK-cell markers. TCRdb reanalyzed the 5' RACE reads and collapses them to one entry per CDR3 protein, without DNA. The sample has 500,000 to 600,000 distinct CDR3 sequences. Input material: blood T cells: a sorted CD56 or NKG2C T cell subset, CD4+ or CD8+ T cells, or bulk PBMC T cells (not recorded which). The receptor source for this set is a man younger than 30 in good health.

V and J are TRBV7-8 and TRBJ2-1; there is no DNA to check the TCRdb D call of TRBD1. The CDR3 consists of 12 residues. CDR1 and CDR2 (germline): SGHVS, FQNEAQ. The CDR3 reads CASRDRDNEQFF.

CDR3 sequence: CSARVLQGASGYTF. This chain connects TRBV20-1 to TRBJ1-2; the D call from TCRdb, TRBD1, cannot be confirmed without DNA. This CDR3 region has 14 residues. From germline, CDR1 is DFQATT and CDR2 SNEGSKA (reference sequence).

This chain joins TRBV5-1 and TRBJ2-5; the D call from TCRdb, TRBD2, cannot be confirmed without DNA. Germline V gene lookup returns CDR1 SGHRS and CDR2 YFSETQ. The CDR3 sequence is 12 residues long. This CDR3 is CASSRLEETQYF.

CDR3 in amino acids: CASSPGLPGETQYF. V usage is TRBV7-2 and J usage is TRBJ2-5; the TCRdb D gene call, TRBD2, has no DNA to confirm it. Germline CDR1 is SGHTA and CDR2 is FQGNSA. This CDR3 has 14 residues.

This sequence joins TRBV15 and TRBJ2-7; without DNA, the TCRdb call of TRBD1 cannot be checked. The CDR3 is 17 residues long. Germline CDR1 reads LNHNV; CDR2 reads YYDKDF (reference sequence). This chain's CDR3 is CATSREGSGTGRNEQYF.

This CDR3 is CASSETAGPQTEAFF. The rearrangement links TRBV2 to TRBJ1-1; TCRdb indicates TRBD1, and absent DNA this call remains unverified. Germline CDR1 SNHLY, CDR2 FYNNEI. There are 15 residues in the CDR3.

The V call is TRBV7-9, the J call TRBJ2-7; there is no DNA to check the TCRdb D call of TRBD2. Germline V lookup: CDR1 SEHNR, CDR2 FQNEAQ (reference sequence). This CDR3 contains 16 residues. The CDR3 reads CASSFWGLAGGNEQYF.

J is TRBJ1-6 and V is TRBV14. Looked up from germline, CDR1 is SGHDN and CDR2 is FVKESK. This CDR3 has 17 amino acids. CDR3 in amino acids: CASSQDVTNSYNSPLHF.

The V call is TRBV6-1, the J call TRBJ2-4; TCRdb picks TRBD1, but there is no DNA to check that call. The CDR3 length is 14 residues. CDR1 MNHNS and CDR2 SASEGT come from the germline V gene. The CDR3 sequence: CASSPGPGANIQYF.

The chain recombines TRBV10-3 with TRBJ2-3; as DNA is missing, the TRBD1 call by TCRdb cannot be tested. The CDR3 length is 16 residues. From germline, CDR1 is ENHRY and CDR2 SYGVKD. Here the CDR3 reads CAIRDKDRGETDTQYF.

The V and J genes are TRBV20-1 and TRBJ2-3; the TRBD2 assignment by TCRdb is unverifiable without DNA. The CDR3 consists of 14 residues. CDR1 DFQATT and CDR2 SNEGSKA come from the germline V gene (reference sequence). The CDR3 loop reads CSASLASGSYTQYF.

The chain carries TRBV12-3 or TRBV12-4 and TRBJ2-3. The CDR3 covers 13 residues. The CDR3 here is CASSLVEWDTQYF.

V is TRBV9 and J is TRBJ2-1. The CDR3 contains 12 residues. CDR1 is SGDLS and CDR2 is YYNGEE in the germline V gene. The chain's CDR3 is CASSARAREQFF.

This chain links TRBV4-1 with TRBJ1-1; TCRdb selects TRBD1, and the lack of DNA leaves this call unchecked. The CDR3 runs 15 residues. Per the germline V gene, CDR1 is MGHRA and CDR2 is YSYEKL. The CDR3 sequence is CASSHQTGPNTEAFF.